The present T cell receptor (beta chain) was sequenced within a study of CD8+ T cells in alopecia areata. Overall study findings and caveats: Although TCR sharing was seen in mice, sharing across patients was less clear, possibly for HLA-related reasons.

Between the trimmed V and J ends, which lost 7 bases and 0 bases, there was a span of 13 bases. The CDR3 sequence is 14 residues long. Germline CDR1 SQVTM, CDR2 ANQGSEA. Reverse transcription of extracted RNA yielded cDNA, which provided the sequencing template. Sequencing was performed with immunoSEQ multiplex PCR; in TCRdb, only in-frame clones are kept and a portion is missing. Of approximately 150,000 clones listed, around 86% are singletons. Treatment of the sample: oral pan-JAK inhibitor, 5-10 mg twice daily. Alopecia areata patients provided lesional scalp punch biopsies and peripheral blood, both collected for the study. Of note for this clone: Antigen: not known.

Sequenced here: CD8+ T cells sorted from blood, sampled at week 4, from a patient treated with tofacitinib. The J gene is TRBJ2-1, the V gene TRBV29-1; no reliable D call. The source is a human donor with alopecia areata. CDR3 DNA sequence: TGCAGCGACTTGGACGGCGGCTCCTACAATGAGCAGTTCTTC. Its protein is CSDLDGGSYNEQFF.